What follows is one TCR beta chain and its context. Its antigen is currently unknown. The donors were in the roughly 120-subject validation cohort, distinct from the approximately 700-subject first cohort. The table came from immunoSEQ multiplex PCR; TCRdb's copy has only in-frame clones and leaves some out. The sample carries about 240,000 clones, around 88% recorded once. The CDR3 sequence is 14 residues long. The J segment lost 4 bases and the V segment lost 1 base, leaving 2 bases of the junction unmatched. Germline loops: CDR1 SGHNT, CDR2 YENEEA. This specimen comes from a study of cytomegalovirus exposure and HLA in healthy donors. Study-level points and caveats: According to reports, the classifier identified cytomegalovirus status with high specificity and sensitivity.

The source material was PBMCs. The gene calls are TRBV11-3 and TRBJ2-5; 8 nucleotides match TRBD2. The source of this sequence is a woman aged 30 to 39 in good health and CMV-seropositive. The CDR3 loop reads CASSLGLAGETQYF. The DNA for the CDR3 is TGTGCCAGCAGCTTAGGGCTAGCGGGAGAGACCCAGTACTTC.